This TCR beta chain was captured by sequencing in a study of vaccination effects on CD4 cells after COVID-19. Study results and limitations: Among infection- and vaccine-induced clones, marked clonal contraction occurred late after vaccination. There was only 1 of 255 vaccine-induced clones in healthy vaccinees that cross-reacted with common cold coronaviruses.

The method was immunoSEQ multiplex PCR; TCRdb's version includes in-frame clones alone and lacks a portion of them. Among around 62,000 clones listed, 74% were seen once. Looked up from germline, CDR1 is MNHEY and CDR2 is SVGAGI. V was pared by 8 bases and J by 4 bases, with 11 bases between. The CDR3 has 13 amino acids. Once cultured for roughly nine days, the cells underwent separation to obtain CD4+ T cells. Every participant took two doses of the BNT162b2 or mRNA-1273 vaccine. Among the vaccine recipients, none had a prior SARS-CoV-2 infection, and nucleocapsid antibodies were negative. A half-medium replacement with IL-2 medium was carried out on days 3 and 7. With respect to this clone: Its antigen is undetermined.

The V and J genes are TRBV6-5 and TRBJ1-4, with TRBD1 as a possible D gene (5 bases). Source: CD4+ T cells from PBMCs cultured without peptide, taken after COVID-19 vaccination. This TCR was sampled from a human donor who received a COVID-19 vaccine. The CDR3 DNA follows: TGTGCCAGCGGAGACAGTAATAATGAAAAACTGTTTTTT. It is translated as CASGDSNNEKLFF.